The 14 T cell receptor beta chains in this list originate from one sample, sequenced in a study of CD8 T cells in ankylosing spondylitis. TCRdb analysed the 5' RACE reads with MiXCR anew, one entry per CDR3 protein. The sample includes 250,000 to 350,000 distinct CDR3 sequences, under 25% of them seen just once. Sequencing was done on a sample of blood, either unsorted or a sorted T cell fraction (not recorded which). Source of these receptors: a female donor with ankylosing spondylitis or in good health (not recorded which).

This clonotype occurred a few times. The chain employs TRBV29-1 and TRBJ2-5; D gene ambiguous. The V gene lost 4 bases and the J gene lost 4 bases, with 13 bases spanning the gap. The CDR3 loop spans 13 amino acids. CDR1 SQVTM and CDR2 ANQGSEA come from the germline V gene. In DNA form, the CDR3 reads TGCAGCGTTGCTCTCAGTAGTCGAGAGACCCAGTACTTC. It yields the protein CSVALSSRETQYF.

CDR3 coding DNA: TGTGCCAGCAGCCCCCCAGATTCAAGGAATGGCTACACCTTC. The encoded protein is CASSPPDSRNGYTF. V and J are TRBV7-6 and TRBJ1-2, with D hard to call. The CDR3 spans 14 residues. The V end lost 5 bases, the J end lost 6 bases, and 16 bases lay between the germline ends. CDR1 SGHVS and CDR2 FNYEAQ come from the germline V gene.

The chain recombines TRBV9 with TRBJ2-1; 10 bases match TRBD2. J gave up 1 base and V 0 bases, and 10 bases lay outside the gene matches. The CDR3 length is 19 residues. The germline V gene encodes CDR1 SGDLS and CDR2 YYNGEE. The CDR3 loop reads CASSVGGISGRISYNEQFF. CDR3 nucleotide sequence: TGTGCCAGCAGCGTAGGTGGTATTAGCGGGAGGATATCCTACAATGAGCAGTTCTTC.

CDR3 sequence: CASKGLGGGPDTQYF. The CDR3 region has the DNA TGCGCCAGCAAAGGACTAGGAGGGGGACCAGATACGCAGTATTTT. The J gene is TRBJ2-3, the V gene TRBV10-2; possibly TRBD2 for D (7 bases). Germline V gene data show CDR1 as WSHSY and CDR2 as SAAADI. V was pared by 7 bases and J by 4 bases, with 18 bases between. The CDR3 loop spans 15 amino acids.

The sample holds a few counts of this clonotype. The chain combines TRBV15 with TRBJ2-7; D gene ambiguous. The V and J ends lost 0 bases and 3 bases respectively, with 9 bases between them. CDR1 and CDR2 (germline): LNHNV, YYDKDF (reference sequence). The CDR3 is 14 amino acids. The CDR3 sequence is CATSRDLGLYEQYF. The CDR3 nucleotides are TGTGCCACCAGCAGAGATCTCGGGCTCTACGAGCAGTACTTC.

The J gene is TRBJ2-1, the V gene TRBV7-6; possibly TRBD2 for D (6 bases). V gave up 1 base and J gave up 3 bases, with 13 bases separating them. Per germline, CDR1 SGHVS and CDR2 FNYEAQ. CDR3 length: 16 amino acids. For the CDR3, the DNA is TGTGCCAGCAGCTTAGTGGGACTCCATCTCTACAATGAGCAGTTCTTC. It codes for CASSLVGLHLYNEQFF.

A few counts support this clonotype. The CDR3 DNA reads TGCAGTGCTAGCTGGGCTTTCTTT. Encoded protein: CSASWAFF. The chain joins TRBV20-1 to TRBJ1-1; unclear D gene. The V end was cut by 3 bases, the J end by 11 bases, with 4 bases between. The CDR3 has 8 amino acids. Germline V gene data show CDR1 as DFQATT and CDR2 as SNEGSKA (reference sequence).

The CDR3 is CASSLDRGLTEQYF. In DNA form, the CDR3 reads TGTGCCAGCAGCTTAGATCGCGGGTTAACGGAGCAGTACTTC. The chain is built from TRBV11-2 and TRBJ2-7, with a weak D call TRBD2 (5 bases). Germline V gene data show CDR1 as SGHAT and CDR2 as FQNNGV. This CDR3 region has 14 residues. V lost 0 bases and J 7 bases, leaving 13 bases between the germline ends.

The sample holds a few counts of this clonotype. The rearrangement joins TRBV11-2 to TRBJ2-1; D gene ambiguous. Germline values: CDR1 SGHAT, CDR2 FQNNGV. This CDR3 is 13 amino acids long. Trimming took off 0 bases at V and 8 bases at J, with 8 bases between the two ends. The CDR3 nucleotides are TGTGCCAGCAGCTTAGATAACCTCGATGAGCAGTTCTTC. Translated, it gives CASSLDNLDEQFF.

The table lists this clonotype with a few counts. The CDR3 DNA reads as TGCAGTGCTTCCGATAGCGGGGTATTATACAATGAGCAGTTCTTC. Its translation is CSASDSGVLYNEQFF. The rearrangement links TRBV20-1 to TRBJ2-1, with 8 bases fitting TRBD2. After removal of 5 bases from V and 4 bases from J, the junction contained 10 bases not matched to a gene. Germline V gene lookup returns CDR1 DFQATT and CDR2 SNEGSKA (reference sequence). The CDR3 sequence is 15 residues long.

The chain uses TRBV7-2 and TRBJ2-3; D gene unclear. Germline assignment: CDR1 SGHTA and CDR2 FQGNSA. The CDR3 runs 13 residues. V was cut by 1 base and J by 4 bases, with 6 bases left in between. The DNA for the CDR3 is TGTGCCAGCAGCTTAGTTAGGGCAGATACGCAGTATTTT. It specifies CASSLVRADTQYF.

This clonotype was observed a handful of times. This chain links TRBV6-5 with TRBJ2-1; TRBD2 aligns across 11 bases. From germline, CDR1 is MNHEY and CDR2 SVGAGI. V lost 2 bases and J lost 7; bases outside the gene matches: 7. The CDR3 sequence is 16 residues long. The CDR3 here is CASSYHTSGSFNEQFF. The CDR3 bases are TGTGCCAGCAGTTACCATACTAGCGGGAGCTTTAATGAGCAGTTCTTC.

The chain combines TRBV20-1 with TRBJ2-3; D may be TRBD1 (5 bases). This CDR3 region has 12 residues. Germline-derived CDR1 and CDR2 are DFQATT and SNEGSKA (reference sequence). The ends were cut back, 5 bases at V and 10 bases at J, with 16 bases in the middle. In DNA, the CDR3 is TGCAGTGCTCGCCCCGACAGCCGGGCGCAGTATTTT. It specifies CSARPDSRAQYF.

This clonotype was observed a few times. This chain links TRBV10-3 with TRBJ2-2; no firm D call. The CDR3 runs 12 residues. Trimming cost V 9 bases and J 1 base, with 6 bases left between them. Germline lookup yields CDR1 ENHRY and CDR2 SYGVKD. The DNA for the CDR3 is TGTGCCATGGGTCAGAACACCGGGGAGCTGTTTTTT. Residues: CAMGQNTGELFF.